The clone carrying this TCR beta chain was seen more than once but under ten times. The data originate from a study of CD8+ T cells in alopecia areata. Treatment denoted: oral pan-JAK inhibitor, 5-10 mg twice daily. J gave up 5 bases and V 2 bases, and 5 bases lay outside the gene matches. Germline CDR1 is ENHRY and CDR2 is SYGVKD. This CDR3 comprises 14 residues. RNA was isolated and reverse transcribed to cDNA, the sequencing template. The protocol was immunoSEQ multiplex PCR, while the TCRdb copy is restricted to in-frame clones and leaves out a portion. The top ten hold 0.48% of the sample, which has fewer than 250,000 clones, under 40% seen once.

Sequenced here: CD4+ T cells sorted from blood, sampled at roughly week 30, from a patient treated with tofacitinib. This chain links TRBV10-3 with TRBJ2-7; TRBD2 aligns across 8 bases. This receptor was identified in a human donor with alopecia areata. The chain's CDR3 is CAISEQSGGNEQYF. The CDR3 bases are TGTGCCATCAGTGAGCAGAGCGGGGGTAACGAGCAGTACTTC.